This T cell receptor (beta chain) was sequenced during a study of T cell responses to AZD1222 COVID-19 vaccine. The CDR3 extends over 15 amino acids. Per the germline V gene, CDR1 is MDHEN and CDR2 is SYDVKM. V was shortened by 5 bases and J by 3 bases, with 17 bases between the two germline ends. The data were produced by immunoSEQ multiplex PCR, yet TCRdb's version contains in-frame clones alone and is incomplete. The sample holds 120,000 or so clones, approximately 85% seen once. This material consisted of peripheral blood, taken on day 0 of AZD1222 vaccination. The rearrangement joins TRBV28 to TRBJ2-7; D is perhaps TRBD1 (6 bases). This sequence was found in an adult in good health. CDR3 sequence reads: CASSITTGHFYEQYF. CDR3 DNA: TGTGCCAGCAGTATAACGACAGGACACTTCTACGAGCAGTACTTC.